This T cell receptor (beta chain) is drawn from a study of T-cell reconstitution after alpha-beta-depleted transplantation in children. There are many counts of this clonotype. Library preparation (for TCRbeta) was performed with unique molecular identifiers. TCRdb ran MiXCR on the PCR reads and lists one entry per CDR3 protein. The sample has over 150,000 distinct CDR3 sequences, more than 14% seen once; the top ten hold under 15%. The source of this sequence is a human donor who donated a stem cell graft to a child with acute lymphoblastic leukemia. Material: PBMCs from the stem cell graft donor, obtained from the stem cell graft.

Here the CDR3 DNA reads TGTGCCAGCAGTTCCGGGACAGGAAGAATGGCCTACGAGCAGTACTTC. Translation: CASSSGTGRMAYEQYF. This chain joins TRBV12-3 or TRBV12-4 and TRBJ2-7, with 8 bases matching TRBD1. With V trimmed by 4 bases and J by 2 bases, 10 bases remained unmatched. CDR3 length equals 16 residues.